This entry lists 3 T cell receptor beta chains sequenced from one sample in a study of T cells after yellow fever vaccination. Each CDR3 protein is one row after TCRdb ran MiXCR on the 5' RACE reads. The sample has 500,000 to 550,000 distinct CDR3 sequences; 20% to 25% are singletons. Sequenced material: PBMCs, taken around 3 weeks after the first yellow fever vaccination. The receptors were gathered from a man in his late teens or twenties who received the YFV17D yellow fever vaccine.

This clonotype was detected only a few times. The chain has TRBV10-3 and TRBJ2-7; maybe TRBD2 (7 bases). The CDR3 consists of 15 residues. Germline CDR1 is ENHRY and CDR2 is SYGVKD. The V gene lost 10 bases and the J gene lost 1 base, with 20 bases spanning the gap. CDR3 protein: CATGGGEMASYEQYV. CDR3 in DNA: TGTGCCACTGGGGGGGGCGAGATGGCTTCCTACGAGCAGTACGTC.

This sequence joins TRBV20-1 and TRBJ2-6, with 11 bases lining up with TRBD1. Germline V lookup: CDR1 DFQATT, CDR2 SNEGSKA (reference sequence). This CDR3 contains 20 residues. In nucleotides, the CDR3 is TGCAGCCCTTCATCAACCGGGACAGGGGGTCCGGGCTCTGGGGCCAACGTCCTGACTTTC. Protein: CSPSSTGTGGPGSGANVLTF.

This rearrangement joins TRBV4-3 to TRBJ2-2; 7 bases agree with TRBD1. The V and J ends lost 0 bases and 6 bases, in that order; junction bases with no gene match: 7. Germline values: CDR1 LGHNA, CDR2 YSLEER. The CDR3 is 16 amino acids. The chain's CDR3 is CASSQDGAGGSGELFF. The CDR3 bases are TGCGCCAGCAGCCAAGACGGGGCAGGGGGTTCCGGGGAGCTGTTTTTT.